The 4 T cell receptor beta chains given below trace back to one sample, sequenced in a study of CXCR3-negative and CXCR3-positive naive CD8 T cells. Study-level points and caveats: CXCR3-positive naive cells carried more hydrophobic TRB CDR3s than CXCR3-negative ones.

These receptors' targets are unknown. Researchers prepared the TRB cDNA libraries using 5' RACE with UMI labels. TCRdb re-called the 5' RACE reads, yielding one record per CDR3 amino acid sequence without DNA. In total, the table holds 50,000 to 65,000 distinct CDR3 sequences. The specimen was naive CXCR3+ CD8+ T cells from blood. Documented subset: CD45RO-CCR7+CD27+CD95- naive CD8+ T cells expressing CXCR3 (TNR3+). Source of these receptors: a human donor in good health. Some clones in this sample may be carry-over from other donors' samples.

The chain links TRBV25-1 to TRBJ2-7. CDR3 length equals 11 residues. CDR1 and CDR2 from the germline V gene are MGHDK and SYGVNS. CDR3: CASTSAYEQYF.

The chain has TRBV2 and TRBJ2-7; with no DNA, the TCRdb D assignment of TRBD1 cannot be verified. The CDR3 spans 16 residues. CDR1 is SNHLY, CDR2 FYNNEI, per germline. The CDR3 protein is CASSEPLTGERYEQYF.

This chain joins TRBV27 and TRBJ1-2. CDR3 length: 13 residues. Germline CDR1 is MNHEY and CDR2 is SMNVEV (reference sequence). CDR3 protein: CASSFGRNYGYTF.

CDR3 sequence: CASSSTRGARETQYF. The chain carries TRBV7-7 and TRBJ2-5; TCRdb's assignment of TRBD2 cannot be checked, as there is no DNA. Germline V lookup: CDR1 SSHAT, CDR2 FNYEAQ (reference sequence). This CDR3 is 15 amino acids long.